This is a list of T cell receptor beta chains from one sample in a study of a mutant IDH1 vaccine in newly diagnosed glioma. The antigens of these receptors remain unknown. Sequencing used immunoSEQ multiplex PCR; TCRdb keeps in-frame clones, though not all of them. The sample lists 30,000 to 40,000 clones, around 90% seen once, with about 2.2% in the top ten. The material sequenced was PBMCs, taken from a glioma patient whose treatment included an IDH1 peptide vaccine. The receptors here all came from a man aged 40-55 years with glioma. CDR3s include the opening cysteine and the closing phenylalanine or tryptophan. D genes are given only for firm matches. Clone size is not always given. Where it is, it says once, few, many or a class for expanded clones.

clone_size j_call v_call cdr3_length d_call cdr3_aa cdr3_nt
once TRBJ1-2 TRBV28 13 - CASGIRNNYGYTF TGTGCCAGCGGGATTCGAAATAACTATGGCTACACCTTC
- TRBJ2-3 TRBV7-9 15 - CASSLDAGATDTQYF TGTGCCAGCAGCTTAGACGCCGGGGCCACAGATACGCAGTATTTT
- TRBJ1-1 TRBV5-1 14 TRBD1 CASTPTGVNTEAFF TGCGCCAGCACCCCAACAGGGGTGAACACTGAAGCTTTCTTT
- TRBJ2-7 TRBV7-9 15 - CASTSRGPDSYEQYF TGTGCCAGCACCTCAAGGGGTCCCGACTCCTACGAGCAGTACTTC
- TRBJ2-7 TRBV18 17 TRBD1 CASSPFTGGGSTYEQYF TGTGCCAGCTCACCATTTACAGGGGGTGGAAGTACCTACGAGCAGTACTTC
- TRBJ2-1 TRBV18 16 - CASSPSWDGRTNEQFF TGTGCCAGCTCACCCTCATGGGACGGGCGAACTAATGAGCAGTTCTTC
- TRBJ1-6 TRBV27 14 - CASSLLGLESPLHF TGTGCCAGCAGTTTGCTAGGGTTAGAGTCACCCCTCCACTTT
- TRBJ2-1 TRBV11-3 14 TRBD2 CASSTGLAGGEQFF TGTGCCAGCAGCACGGGACTAGCGGGAGGTGAGCAGTTCTTC
- TRBJ2-1 TRBV5-1 15 TRBD2 CASSLATSEGNEQFF TGCGCCAGCAGCTTGGCGACTAGCGAGGGCAATGAGCAGTTCTTC
- TRBJ2-1 TRBV15 15 - CATSGEQDRYNEQFF TGTGCCACCAGCGGCGAACAGGATAGGTACAATGAGCAGTTCTTC
once TRBJ2-5 TRBV5-4 15 - CASSQAGGYQETQYF TGTGCCAGCAGTCAAGCCGGGGGCTACCAAGAGACCCAGTACTTC
- TRBJ1-2 TRBV19 14 - CASSPEGRVYGYTF TGTGCCAGTAGTCCAGAGGGTAGAGTCTATGGCTACACCTTC
- TRBJ1-1 TRBV5-1 13 - CASSLESGYEAFF TGCGCCAGCAGCTTGGAATCCGGTTATGAAGCTTTCTTT
- TRBJ2-5 TRBV21-1 17 - CASSSMRFQGPQETQYF TGTGCCAGCAGCTCCATGAGGTTCCAGGGACCCCAAGAGACCCAGTACTTC
- TRBJ2-1 TRBV5-1 13 - CASSLGVVNEQFF TGCGCCAGCAGCTTGGGGGTAGTAAATGAGCAGTTCTTC
- TRBJ2-2 TRBV18 14 - CASSPKTNTGELFF TGTGCCAGCTCACCGAAGACCAACACCGGGGAGCTGTTTTTT
- TRBJ2-5 TRBV29-1 15 - CSVERGYRLQETQYF TGCAGCGTTGAGAGGGGTTACAGGCTCCAGGAGACCCAGTACTTC
- TRBJ2-7 TRBV4-3 14 - CASSQGRSGYEQYF TGCGCCAGCAGCCAAGGCCGTTCGGGGTACGAGCAGTACTTC
- TRBJ2-5 TRBV6-6 14 TRBD1 CASSSTGSEEAQYF TGTGCCAGCAGTTCGACAGGGTCCGAAGAGGCCCAGTACTTC
- TRBJ2-2 TRBV28 18 TRBD1 CASSLYWWDRENTGELFF TGTGCCAGCAGTTTATACTGGTGGGACAGGGAGAACACCGGGGAGCTGTTTTTT
- TRBJ2-3 TRBV2 13 TRBD2 CASSDREGDTQYF TGTGCCAGCAGTGATAGGGAGGGGGATACGCAGTATTTT
- TRBJ1-2 TRBV4-1 15 - CASSQVVAKDYGYTF TGCGCCAGCAGCCAAGTGGTGGCGAAGGACTATGGCTACACCTTC
- TRBJ1-2 TRBV7-2 14 TRBD1 CASSSDRGRWGYTF TGTGCCAGCAGCTCCGACAGGGGAAGGTGGGGCTACACCTTC
large TRBJ1-2 TRBV5-1 14 - CASSLELISDGYTF TGCGCCAGCAGCTTAGAACTTATATCGGATGGCTACACCTTC
- TRBJ2-3 TRBV14 23 - CASSQAVPLRREKTYTNTDTQYF TGTGCCAGCAGCCAAGCTGTGCCACTTCGGAGGGAAAAAACTTACACAAATACAGATACGCAGTATTTT
- TRBJ1-4 TRBV5-1 18 - CASSLEVAVGTSNEKLFF TGCGCCAGCAGCTTGGAGGTAGCGGTAGGGACATCTAATGAAAAACTGTTTTTT
- TRBJ1-1 TRBV9 14 - CASSVGGPNTEAFF TGTGCCAGCAGCGTAGGGGGGCCCAACACTGAAGCTTTCTTT
- TRBJ1-2 TRBV11-1 15 TRBD1 CASSWAGQGANGYTF TGTGCCAGCAGCTGGGCCGGACAGGGGGCCAATGGCTACACCTTC